These 2 T cell receptor beta chains came from one sample sequenced in a study of response to subunit inactivated influenza vaccine. TCRdb re-called the RT-PCR reads through MiXCR, storing one row per CDR3 protein. The sample consists of roughly 700,000 distinct CDR3 sequences, more than 15% of them appearing once. The material sequenced was PBMCs from blood, taken about 12 days after vaccination. The receptors here all came from a man between 45 and 60 years old who received an inactivated influenza vaccine.

This clonotype was observed a handful of times. The gene calls are TRBV10-3 and TRBJ2-1; 9 bases agree with TRBD2. The CDR3 length is 15 residues. Trimming cost V 8 bases and J 2 bases; bases outside gene matches: 7. Germline assignment: CDR1 ENHRY and CDR2 SYGVKD. CDR3 nucleotides: TGTGCCATCTCAGAGACTAGCGGTACCTACAATGAGCAGTTCTTC. Its translation: CAISETSGTYNEQFF.

With respect to this clonotype: The conserved phenylalanine or tryptophan is not found at the CDR3 terminus, so this likely reflects a read error. The chain uses TRBV6-1 and TRBJ1-1; 8 nucleotides align to TRBD1. CDR1 is MNHNS, CDR2 SASEGT, per germline. The CDR3 runs 13 residues. The trim removed 9 bases at V and 0 bases at J, leaving 3 bases unmatched. For the CDR3, the DNA is TGTGCCAGTACGACAGGGGTGAACACTGAAGCTTTCTTA. Protein product: CASTTGVNTEAFL.